The 27 T cell receptor beta chains below all came from one sample that was sequenced in a study of T cells in localized non-small cell lung cancer. Sequencing used immunoSEQ multiplex PCR; TCRdb keeps in-frame clones, though not all of them. The data show 70,000 to 90,000 clones, with 80% seen just once and roughly 9.8% held by the top ten. The material was peripheral blood, obtained before any cancer treatment. These receptors originate from a female donor of 60 years or more with stage I lung adenocarcinoma.

The chain is built from TRBV5-1 and TRBJ2-7, with D unclear. CDR3 length equals 11 residues. The germline V gene encodes CDR1 SGHRS and CDR2 YFSETQ. The ends were cut back, 7 bases at V and 5 bases at J, with 10 bases in the middle. CDR3 region: CASRNANEQYF. CDR3 coding DNA: TGCGCCAGCCGTAACGCGAACGAGCAGTACTTC.

The table lists this clone with a few counts. The chain carries TRBV28 and TRBJ1-5; D not resolved. From germline, CDR1 is MDHEN and CDR2 SYDVKM. V shed 10 bases and J shed 6 bases, with 13 bases lying between them. The CDR3 has 12 residues. The CDR3 loop is CATWRWGQPQHF. The CDR3 coding sequence is TGTGCCACGTGGCGATGGGGTCAGCCCCAGCATTTT.

This chain links TRBV2 with TRBJ1-1; 8 bases are shared with TRBD1. With 5 bases clipped from V and 4 bases from J, the junction kept 6 bases outside the gene matches. CDR1 SNHLY and CDR2 FYNNEI come from the germline V gene. The CDR3 sequence is 14 residues long. This CDR3 reads CASSTLTGGTEAFF. In DNA, the CDR3 is TGTGCCAGCAGTACTCTCACAGGGGGCACTGAAGCTTTCTTT.

The chain employs TRBV11-1 and TRBJ2-3, with D possibly TRBD2 on 5 matching bases. Trimming left V 3 bases short and J 4 bases short, with 11 bases between. CDR1 is SGHAT, CDR2 FQDESV, per germline (reference sequence). The CDR3 covers 14 residues. Here the CDR3 reads CASSFEGSSDTQYF. Written as DNA, the CDR3 is TGTGCCAGCAGCTTTGAGGGATCTTCAGATACGCAGTATTTT.

This clone appeared once. This chain links TRBV5-1 with TRBJ2-5; no clear D. The CDR3 covers 15 residues. CDR1 SGHRS and CDR2 YFSETQ come from the germline V gene. V gave up 1 base and J gave up 5 bases, with 15 bases separating them. CDR3 coding DNA: TGCGCCAGCAGCTTGACCGCGGCCCCGAGGGAGACCCAGTACTTC. As protein: CASSLTAAPRETQYF.

In its sample, this clone was seen once. The rearrangement links TRBV28 to TRBJ2-3; unclear D gene. The CDR3 is 11 residues long. Germline V gene data show CDR1 as MDHEN and CDR2 as SYDVKM. V lost 4 bases and J 7 bases, leaving 6 bases between the germline ends. CDR3 sequence: CASSSPHTQYF. In DNA form, the CDR3 reads TGTGCCAGCAGTTCACCGCATACGCAGTATTTT.

V gene TRBV27 combines with J gene TRBJ2-5, with TRBD1 identical over 7 bases. Germline CDR1 and CDR2: MNHEY and SMNVEV (reference sequence). The J segment lost 5 bases and the V segment lost 2 bases, leaving 2 bases of the junction unmatched. The CDR3 consists of 13 residues. CDR3 DNA: TGTGCCAGCAGTTTAATCAGGGGGGAGACCCAGTACTTC. Its protein is CASSLIRGETQYF.

V is TRBV7-2 and J is TRBJ1-5; no firm D call. This CDR3 contains 12 residues. Germline CDR1 and CDR2: SGHTA and FQGNSA. Trimming left V 1 base short and J 3 bases short, with 1 base between. The CDR3 loop is CASSLDNQPQHF. The CDR3 region has the DNA TGTGCCAGCAGCTTAGACAATCAGCCCCAGCATTTT.

The CDR3 is CASSLDSNQPQHF. The CDR3 DNA reads TGCGCCAGCAGCTTGGATAGCAATCAGCCCCAGCATTTT. V and J are TRBV5-1 and TRBJ1-5; no reliable D call. CDR3 length equals 13 residues. V lost 0 bases, J lost 0 bases, and 1 base lay in between. Germline V lookup: CDR1 SGHRS, CDR2 YFSETQ.

This sequence joins TRBV7-9 and TRBJ2-1, with 11 bases matching TRBD2. Germline assignment: CDR1 SEHNR and CDR2 FQNEAQ (reference sequence). The CDR3 loop spans 15 amino acids. With V trimmed by 3 bases and J by 3 bases, 1 base remained unmatched. The CDR3 sequence: CASSFSGGDYNEQFF. CDR3 DNA sequence: TGTGCCAGCAGCTTTAGCGGGGGGGACTACAATGAGCAGTTCTTC.

This clone has just a few counts. The genes are TRBV6-6 and TRBJ1-5; D uncertain. Germline V gene lookup returns CDR1 MNHNY and CDR2 SVGAGI (reference sequence). V dropped 6 bases and J dropped 0 bases, with 6 bases sitting between them. The CDR3 runs 13 residues. Written as DNA, the CDR3 is TGTGCCAGCAGCCGCAGTAGCAATCAGCCCCAGCATTTT. As protein: CASSRSSNQPQHF.

This sequence joins TRBV2 and TRBJ2-7; D might be TRBD1 or TRBD2, each matching 6 bases. The CDR3 totals 12 residues. V lost 4 bases and J 5 bases, leaving 9 bases between the germline ends. The germline gives CDR1 SNHLY, CDR2 FYNNEI. The CDR3 protein is CASSVEGDEQYF. The CDR3 region has the DNA TGTGCCAGCAGTGTGGAGGGGGACGAGCAGTACTTC.

The rearrangement uses TRBV21-1 and TRBJ2-1; TRBD2 is taken as the D call from the table, unchecked against the DNA. TRBV21-1 counts as a pseudogene. This CDR3 is 17 amino acids long. This chain's CDR3 is CASSKEGTSGKWGEQFF. The CDR3 DNA follows: TGTGCCAGCAGCAAAGAGGGGACTAGCGGGAAGTGGGGTGAGCAGTTCTTC.

V is TRBV9 and J is TRBJ2-7, with D perhaps being TRBD1 or TRBD2 (5 bases each). The V and J ends lost 0 bases and 5 bases respectively, with 12 bases between them. The germline CDR1 and CDR2 sequences are SGDLS and YYNGEE. There are 14 residues in the CDR3. Here the CDR3 DNA reads TGTGCCAGCAGCGTAGACGGGGCGAGCAACGAGCAGTACTTC. Translating it yields CASSVDGASNEQYF.

This chain uses TRBV19 with TRBJ1-2, with D unresolved. The CDR3 spans 13 residues. Deletions cut 2 bases from V and 6 bases from J, with 10 bases between. Germline-derived CDR1 and CDR2 are LNHDA and SQIVND (reference sequence). CDR3 sequence: CASSIKGFNGYTF. The CDR3 DNA reads TGTGCCAGTAGTATAAAAGGATTCAATGGCTACACCTTC.

The V gene is TRBV5-5, the J gene TRBJ1-2; D unresolved. There are 14 residues in the CDR3. V lost 5 bases and J lost 2, with 13 bases in between. CDR1 is SGHKS and CDR2 is YYEKEE in the germline V gene (reference sequence). The CDR3 bases are TGTGCCAGCAGTCATGGGCAGGAAAACTATGGCTACACCTTC. Translation: CASSHGQENYGYTF.

This clone was picked up a small number of times. V and J are TRBV28 and TRBJ2-7; D remains ambiguous. Germline V lookup: CDR1 MDHEN, CDR2 SYDVKM. The V end lost 5 bases, the J end lost 2 bases, and 7 bases lay between the germline ends. This CDR3 has 12 amino acids. CDR3 DNA: TGTGCCAGCAGTCCAGTTGCCTACGAGCAGTACTTC. It codes for CASSPVAYEQYF.

The chain couples TRBV28 to TRBJ2-7; maybe TRBD2 (6 bases). V lost 6 bases to trimming and J lost 5 bases, with 17 bases between them. The CDR3 runs 14 residues. The germline V gene encodes CDR1 MDHEN and CDR2 SYDVKM. DNA for the CDR3: TGTGCCAGCAGCCCCAATGGGGCGGGGAACGAGCAGTACTTC. Translating it yields CASSPNGAGNEQYF.

This CDR3 is CASSDLSGYEQFF. The CDR3, as DNA: TGTGCCAGCAGTGACTTGTCGGGGTATGAGCAGTTCTTC. This rearrangement joins TRBV6-1 to TRBJ2-1; D may be TRBD2 (5 bases). This CDR3 is built from 13 residues. Germline CDR1 MNHNS, CDR2 SASEGT. V was pared by 3 bases and J by 8 bases, with 11 bases between.

The gene calls are TRBV5-1 and TRBJ2-2, with 8 bases aligning to TRBD1. V lost 5 bases and J lost 1; bases outside the gene matches: 7. The CDR3 contains 16 residues. The germline CDR1 and CDR2 sequences are SGHRS and YFSETQ. CDR3 nucleotide sequence: TGCGCCAGCAGATTACAGGGGGTTTGGAACACCGGGGAGCTGTTTTTT. Translated, it gives CASRLQGVWNTGELFF.

This clone was recorded once. The V call is TRBV28, the J call TRBJ1-4; possible D gene TRBD1, 6 bases. V gave up 5 bases and J gave up 8 bases, with 21 bases separating them. The CDR3 length is 16 residues. Germline V gene lookup returns CDR1 MDHEN and CDR2 SYDVKM. The chain's CDR3 is CASSQTGGGRHEKLFF. The DNA for the CDR3 is TGTGCCAGCAGTCAAACGGGAGGGGGGCGGCACGAAAAACTGTTTTTT.

The CDR3 DNA reads TGTGCCAGCTCACAGGGAGATAGCAATCAGCCCCAGCATTTT. Its translation is CASSQGDSNQPQHF. The chain combines TRBV18 with TRBJ1-5; the D is unclear. The V gene's germline CDR1 is KGHSH and CDR2 LQKENI. CDR3 length: 14 residues. V shed 4 bases and J shed 0 bases, with 7 bases lying between them.

This clone has just one count. The rearrangement links TRBV19 to TRBJ2-2, with D tentatively TRBD2 (5 bases). CDR3 length: 18 residues. Germline V gene data show CDR1 as LNHDA and CDR2 as SQIVND (reference sequence). Trimming shortened V by 10 bases and J by 2 bases, and 26 bases separated the two germline ends. CDR3 nucleotides: TGTGCCACAGACCGAGAACCAACCGGGATAACTAACACCGGGGAGCTGTTTTTT. Translating gives CATDREPTGITNTGELFF.

The J gene is TRBJ1-2, the V gene TRBV5-4, with 8 bases lining up with TRBD1. V shed 4 bases, J shed 7 bases, and the junction held 3 bases outside the gene matches. Germline CDR1 SGHNT, CDR2 YYREEE (reference sequence). The CDR3 sequence is 12 residues long. The CDR3 DNA is TGTGCCAGCAGCCGGACAGGGAGTGGCTACACCTTC. As protein: CASSRTGSGYTF.

J is TRBJ2-7 and V is TRBV6-1; 7 nucleotides agree with TRBD1. The CDR3 totals 15 residues. CDR1 is MNHNS, CDR2 SASEGT, per germline. J was trimmed by 0 bases and V by 6 bases; bases with no gene match: 8. The CDR3 coding sequence is TGTGCCAGCAGAAAACAGGGGTGGGGCTCCTACGAGCAGTACTTC. It is translated as CASRKQGWGSYEQYF.

This clone was counted between two and nine times. The chain couples TRBV19 to TRBJ1-1; 10 nucleotides align to TRBD1. From germline, CDR1 is LNHDA and CDR2 SQIVND (reference sequence). CDR3 size: 14 residues. V shed 6 bases, J shed 6 bases, and the junction held 7 bases outside the gene matches. DNA of the CDR3: TGTGCCAGTAGACCCAGACAGGGGGCTCCTGAAGCTTTCTTT. It yields the protein CASRPRQGAPEAFF.

The V call is TRBV25-1, the J call TRBJ2-5; TRBD2 agrees at 8 bases. Trimming took 0 bases from V and 4 from J; bases not matched to a gene: 1. The CDR3 runs 14 residues. In germline, CDR1 is MGHDK, CDR2 SYGVNS. Here the CDR3 reads CASSEYGGGETQYF. The CDR3 nucleotides are TGTGCCAGCAGTGAATACGGGGGGGGAGAGACCCAGTACTTC. The variable domain in full, completed from reference TRBV25-1 and TRBJ2-5, reads EADIYQTPRYLVIGTGKKITLECSQTMGHDKMYWYQQDPGMELHLIHYSYGVNSTEKGDLSSESTVSRIRTEHFPLTLESARPSHTSQYLCASSEYGGGETQYFGPGTRLLVL.